This paragraph covers one T cell receptor beta chain sequence. This clonotype was observed many times. What antigen it recognizes has not been identified. Qualities for individual bases were not recorded, and no much larger clone is one base off. Library preparation used 5' RACE. For sequencing, a NextSeq 500 was employed. The TCR library protocol attached unique molecular identifiers to individual cDNA molecules to correct for sequencing error and PCR bias. Both TCR alpha and beta chains were sequenced, and tight co-correlation was observed between alpha and beta sequence abundances in each sample. Under the source paper's analysis protocol: Decombinator V4 was used to annotate TCR sequences for V gene, J gene and CDR3. TCRs were defined as expanded if a significant change between any two time points was detected under a Poisson model with p below 0.0001. TCR abundances were normalised to the total number of TCRs sequenced per sample and expressed as counts per million. TRAV1-2 paired with TRAJ12, TRAJ20 or TRAJ33 defined MAIT TCRs, while TRAV10 paired with TRAJ18 defined iNKT TCRs. VDJdb, accessed on 1 November 2021, was searched for TCRs annotated for CMV, EBV and SARS-CoV-2, and TCRs annotated for more than one antigen were excluded. The public reads were quality trimmed at Q25 with fastp and then assembled into clones with MiXCR by TCRdb, keeping productive beta chains. Each CDR3 protein gets just one entry, which takes the most common genes and DNA from the rows behind it. The V and J calls here are based on TCRdb, not the publication. Within this sample are tens of thousands of distinct CDR3 sequences, with approximately 10% of them counted one time only. Jointly, the top ten make up 6.4% of the sample.

Set within a cohort of healthcare workers in London, UK, this nested case-control study involved weekly PCR testing of nasopharyngeal swabs along with blood sampling. Healthcare workers were recruited during the week of the UK lockdown, between 23 and 31 March 2020, and followed weekly for up to roughly 16 weeks. These data are taken from a study of early T cells in non-severe SARS-CoV-2 infection (dated by TCRdb to about 2021). With regard to the full study: TCR sequencing used bulk RNA from unsorted whole blood, so alpha and beta chains could not be paired. What the authors observed across the whole study: Matching against VDJdb was skewed toward anti-spike CD8 responses, likely underestimated virus-specific expansions, and missed private and CD4 specificities.

Taken from the germline V gene, the CDR1 and CDR2 loops are SGHRS and YFSETQ. Spanning cysteine to phenylalanine, the CDR3 consists of 11 amino acids. The kept DNA is CDR3 alone, 33 bases in frame from the first base. V is clipped by 4 bases and J by 3 bases, and the sequence between their germline boundaries is 5 bases long. The chain couples TRBV5-1 to TRBJ2-7, with the D gene not clear enough to name. This TCR was sampled from an adult who was a healthcare worker with PCR-confirmed SARS-CoV-2 infection or an uninfected control (not recorded which). The specimen was whole blood. The CDR3 has the sequence CASSRNYEQYF. The nucleotide sequence is given as TGCGCCAGCAGCCGCAACTACGAGCAGTACTTC. Joined to the reference TRBV5-1 and TRBJ2-7 proteins, this CDR3 gives the full variable domain: KAGVTQTPRYLIKTRGQQVTLSCSPISGHRSVSWYQQTPGQGLQFLFEYFSETQRNKGNFPGRFSGRQFSNSRSEMNVSTLELGDSALYLCASSRNYEQYFGPGTRLTVT.